This TCR beta chain was documented in a study of neurological immune-mediated disorders. The sample holds many counts of this clonotype. The CDR3 is 16 residues long. CDR1 is SGDLS, CDR2 YYNGEE, per germline. Trimming shortened V by 1 base and J by 2 bases, and 14 bases separated the two germline ends. TCRdb re-derived calls from the 5' RACE reads in MiXCR, one entry per CDR3 protein. The sample contains tens of thousands of distinct CDR3 sequences, 4.5% of which appear only once. The sequence derives from a man in his thirties or forties with multiple sclerosis. This chain links TRBV9 with TRBJ2-3, with a weak D call TRBD2 (7 bases). Input material: PBMCs. DNA of the CDR3: TGTGCCAGCAGCGTAAGGGGGGGGACCCTCACAGATACGCAGTATTTT. It codes for CASSVRGGTLTDTQYF.